This is a list of T cell receptor beta chains from one sample in a study of tumor-infiltrating lymphocytes in primary liver carcinoma. MiXCR, applied by TCRdb to the multiplex PCR reads, yields one record per CDR3 protein. The sample shows 100,000 or so distinct CDR3 sequences, around three quarters of them seen only once. The sequenced sample was liver tumor tissue from sampling region 5. Every receptor here comes from a woman aged 55 to 70 with primary liver carcinoma and hepatitis B virus infection. Each CDR3 is given with its conserved first and last residue. A D gene is named only where the DNA matches it firmly. Not all rows give a size; the values are once, few, many and, for expanded clones, a class.

V gene: TRBV18
clone size: -
J gene: TRBJ2-3
D gene: TRBD1
CDR3 DNA: TGTGCCAGCTCACGGGACAGGTCGGGCACAGATACGCAGTATTTT
CDR3 protein: CASSRDRSGTDTQYF

V gene: TRBV11-2
clone size: -
J gene: TRBJ2-2
D gene: -
CDR3 DNA: TGTGCCAGCAGTCCTCCGCAAGGACAGACCGGGGAGCTGTTATTT
CDR3 protein: CASSPPQGQTGELLF

V gene: TRBV11-3
clone size: -
J gene: TRBJ2-1
D gene: -
CDR3 DNA: TGTGCCAGCAATGCCGGAGGCTACAATGGGCAGTTCTTC
CDR3 protein: CASNAGGYNGQFF

V gene: TRBV12-3/TRBV12-4
clone size: few
J gene: TRBJ1-1
D gene: -
CDR3 DNA: TGTGCCAGTACCCTCGGGGACTTAGAGGGTGAAGCTTTCTTT
CDR3 protein: CASTLGDLEGEAFF

V gene: TRBV5-5
clone size: once
J gene: TRBJ1-4
D gene: TRBD1
CDR3 DNA: TGTGCCAGCAGACCAGACAGGGCTGAAAAATTGTTTTTT
CDR3 protein: CASRPDRAEKLFF

V gene: TRBV5-1
clone size: -
J gene: TRBJ1-1
D gene: -
CDR3 DNA: TGCGTCAGCAGCTTACAGCTGAACACTGAAGCTTTCTTT
CDR3 protein: CVSSLQLNTEAFF

V gene: TRBV7-8
clone size: few
J gene: TRBJ2-2
D gene: -
CDR3 DNA: TGTGCCAGCAGCCCCTCAGGTCCGGCTAGAATTCCGACCGGGGAGCTGTTTTTT
CDR3 protein: CASSPSGPARIPTGELFF

V gene: TRBV4-1
clone size: many
J gene: TRBJ2-1
D gene: TRBD2
CDR3 DNA: TGCGCCAGCAGCCATACAGGACTAGCGGAAACCTACAATGAGCAGTTCTTC
CDR3 protein: CASSHTGLAETYNEQFF

V gene: TRBV29-1
clone size: once
J gene: TRBJ2-1
D gene: TRBD1
CDR3 DNA: TGCAGCGTTGATTCGGGACAGTGGCTTGAGCCGTTCTTC
CDR3 protein: CSVDSGQWLEPFF

V gene: TRBV6-2/TRBV6-3
clone size: once
J gene: TRBJ2-7
D gene: -
CDR3 DNA: TGTGTCAGCAGTCCGACCCCGACAGTGGGCTACGAGCAGTACTTC
CDR3 protein: CVSSPTPTVGYEQYF

V gene: TRBV11-2
clone size: -
J gene: TRBJ2-3
D gene: TRBD2
CDR3 DNA: TGTGCCAGCAGCACGGGACTAGCGGGACAGGATACGCAGTATTTT
CDR3 protein: CASSTGLAGQDTQYF

V gene: TRBV28
clone size: -
J gene: TRBJ2-3
D gene: -
CDR3 DNA: TGTGCCAGCAGGGGAGCGGAATACACAGATACGCAGTATTTT
CDR3 protein: CASRGAEYTDTQYF

V gene: TRBV13
clone size: -
J gene: TRBJ2-2
D gene: -
CDR3 DNA: TGTGCCAGCAGCCCTCGGGGGTGGAACACCGGGGAGCCGTTTTTT
CDR3 protein: CASSPRGWNTGEPFF

V gene: TRBV6-1
clone size: many
J gene: TRBJ2-1
D gene: TRBD2
CDR3 DNA: TGTGCCAGCAGCAGAGCGGGAGATGCCTACAATGAGCAGTTCTTC
CDR3 protein: CASSRAGDAYNEQFF

V gene: TRBV5-1
clone size: few
J gene: TRBJ2-1
D gene: TRBD1
CDR3 DNA: TGCGCCAGCAGCTTGGCTGGACAGGTGGGCTATGAGCAGTTCTTC
CDR3 protein: CASSLAGQVGYEQFF

V gene: TRBV11-2
clone size: -
J gene: TRBJ2-2
D gene: -
CDR3 DNA: TGTGCCAGTAGCTTCCGACTAGTGGGAGATGCAGGGGAGCTGTTTTTT
CDR3 protein: CASSFRLVGDAGELFF

V gene: TRBV28
clone size: -
J gene: TRBJ1-1
D gene: -
CDR3 DNA: TGTGCCAGCAGCTGGGGACGGAACACTGAAGCTTTATTT
CDR3 protein: CASSWGRNTEALF

V gene: TRBV29-1
clone size: -
J gene: TRBJ2-3
D gene: TRBD2
CDR3 DNA: TGCAGCGTTGGGGGACTAGCGGGAGTAGAAGGTACGCAGTATTTT
CDR3 protein: CSVGGLAGVEGTQYF

V gene: TRBV2
clone size: -
J gene: TRBJ1-5
D gene: TRBD1
CDR3 DNA: TGTGCCAGCAGTGACTTGACAGGGACTCAGCCCCAGCATTTT
CDR3 protein: CASSDLTGTQPQHF

V gene: TRBV15
clone size: -
J gene: TRBJ2-1
D gene: -
CDR3 DNA: TGTGCCACCAGCTCCATAGAAACTAGTCTCCATGAGCAGTTATTC
CDR3 protein: CATSSIETSLHEQLF

V gene: TRBV20-1
clone size: few
J gene: TRBJ1-5
D gene: -
CDR3 DNA: TGCAGTGCTAGAGATTTCCGTTATAGCAATCAGCCCCAGCATTTT
CDR3 protein: CSARDFRYSNQPQHF

V gene: TRBV11-2
clone size: -
J gene: TRBJ1-5
D gene: -
CDR3 DNA: TGTGCCAGCAGCTCCGTACAGTGCCAGCCCCAACATTTT
CDR3 protein: CASSSVQCQPQHF

V gene: TRBV6-5
clone size: many
J gene: TRBJ2-1
D gene: -
CDR3 DNA: TGTGCCAGCAAAAGGGGTATCTCCTACAATGAGCAGTTCTTC
CDR3 protein: CASKRGISYNEQFF

V gene: TRBV6-5
clone size: -
J gene: TRBJ2-1
D gene: TRBD1
CDR3 DNA: TGTACCGGCAGGGGACAGGGGGGCTACAATGAGCAGCTCTTC
CDR3 protein: CTGRGQGGYNEQLF

V gene: TRBV14
clone size: many
J gene: TRBJ2-7
D gene: TRBD2
CDR3 DNA: TGTGCCAGCAGCCAACTAGCGGGAGCAGGGCAGTACTTC
CDR3 protein: CASSQLAGAGQYF

V gene: TRBV11-2
clone size: -
J gene: TRBJ1-2
D gene: TRBD1
CDR3 DNA: TGTACCAGCAGCTTCACACAGGGGGAGGATGGCTACACCTTC
CDR3 protein: CTSSFTQGEDGYTF

V gene: TRBV11-3
clone size: -
J gene: TRBJ2-2
D gene: -
CDR3 DNA: TGTGCCAGCAGCTTAGGCAGGCTAATGGGAAACACCGGGGAACTGTTTTTT
CDR3 protein: CASSLGRLMGNTGELFF

V gene: TRBV10-3
clone size: -
J gene: TRBJ2-7
D gene: TRBD2
CDR3 DNA: TGTGCCGCCAAACTGAATACGGCTAGCGGGAACAACCAGCAGTACTTC
CDR3 protein: CAAKLNTASGNNQQYF

V gene: TRBV29-1
clone size: -
J gene: TRBJ2-5
D gene: -
CDR3 DNA: TGCAGCGTCGTTAGAGGGGAAGAGACCCAGTACTTC
CDR3 protein: CSVVRGEETQYF

V gene: TRBV5-1
clone size: many
J gene: TRBJ2-1
D gene: -
CDR3 DNA: TGCGCCAGCAGCCCTCGGGACCCGCGCCACAATGAGCAGTTCTTC
CDR3 protein: CASSPRDPRHNEQFF

V gene: TRBV4-2
clone size: many
J gene: TRBJ2-1
D gene: TRBD2
CDR3 DNA: TGTGCCAGCAGCCAAGATAGGACTAGCCGCAATGAGCAGTTCTTC
CDR3 protein: CASSQDRTSRNEQFF

V gene: TRBV11-2
clone size: -
J gene: TRBJ2-7
D gene: TRBD2
CDR3 DNA: TGTACCAGCAGCCCCCCTTCAAGGACTAGCGAGCAGTACTTC
CDR3 protein: CTSSPPSRTSEQYF

V gene: TRBV28
clone size: -
J gene: TRBJ2-6
D gene: -
CDR3 DNA: TGTGCCAGCACAGCACCGCTCTCTGGGGCCAACATCCTGACTTTC
CDR3 protein: CASTAPLSGANILTF

V gene: TRBV30
clone size: many
J gene: TRBJ2-7
D gene: -
CDR3 DNA: TGTGCCTGGAGAGTGAACTCCTACGAGCAGTACTTC
CDR3 protein: CAWRVNSYEQYF

V gene: TRBV10-3
clone size: once
J gene: TRBJ2-5
D gene: -
CDR3 DNA: TGTGCCATCACCGGGGGAGAGGGAGAGACCCAGTGCTTC
CDR3 protein: CAITGGEGETQCF

V gene: TRBV25-1
clone size: -
J gene: TRBJ2-4
D gene: TRBD2
CDR3 DNA: TGTGCCAGCAGCGGGGGACTAGCGGGAGGCCCCAAAAACATTCAGTACTTC
CDR3 protein: CASSGGLAGGPKNIQYF

V gene: TRBV14
clone size: -
J gene: TRBJ2-5
D gene: TRBD2
CDR3 DNA: TGTGCCAGAAGCCAAGGCGTGACGGGAGGCGACGAGACCCGGTACTTC
CDR3 protein: CARSQGVTGGDETRYF

V gene: TRBV11-2
clone size: -
J gene: TRBJ1-3
D gene: TRBD1
CDR3 DNA: TGTGCCAGCACCTCACGCCCAGACAGGGGAGCGTACTCTGGAAACACTATATATTTT
CDR3 protein: CASTSRPDRGAYSGNTIYF

V gene: TRBV11-2
clone size: -
J gene: TRBJ2-2
D gene: -
CDR3 DNA: TGTGCCAGGAGCCGAGAGAGGGCCGGGGAACTGTTTTTT
CDR3 protein: CARSRERAGELFF

V gene: TRBV11-2
clone size: few
J gene: TRBJ2-7
D gene: -
CDR3 DNA: TGTGCCAGCACGACTCCTGGGCAGGAGGCAAGGGGGGAGCAATATTTC
CDR3 protein: CASTTPGQEARGEQYF

V gene: TRBV9
clone size: few
J gene: TRBJ1-3
D gene: -
CDR3 DNA: TGTGCCAGCAGCATGACAGTCTCTGGAAACACCATATATTTT
CDR3 protein: CASSMTVSGNTIYF

V gene: TRBV28
clone size: -
J gene: TRBJ1-1
D gene: -
CDR3 DNA: TGTGCCAGCAGGGCTCTACAGGGATTGGACACTGAAGCTTTCTTT
CDR3 protein: CASRALQGLDTEAFF

V gene: TRBV2
clone size: -
J gene: TRBJ2-3
D gene: -
CDR3 DNA: TGTGCCGGCAGTACGGGGGCAGATACGCAGAATTTT
CDR3 protein: CAGSTGADTQNF

V gene: TRBV7-9
clone size: -
J gene: TRBJ2-3
D gene: -
CDR3 DNA: TGTGCCAGCAGCTTATTCTACGTCCGGGAGCATGCAGATACGCAGTATTTT
CDR3 protein: CASSLFYVREHADTQYF

V gene: TRBV11-3
clone size: -
J gene: TRBJ2-1
D gene: TRBD2
CDR3 DNA: TGTGCCAGCAGCTCGACTCCGATAGCGGGGACATACAATGAGCAGTTCTTC
CDR3 protein: CASSSTPIAGTYNEQFF

V gene: TRBV11-2
clone size: -
J gene: TRBJ2-7
D gene: -
CDR3 DNA: TGTGCCAGCATCTTAGTACGGAGAGCCTACGAGCAGTATTTC
CDR3 protein: CASILVRRAYEQYF

V gene: TRBV11-2
clone size: -
J gene: TRBJ2-1
D gene: TRBD2
CDR3 DNA: TGTGCCAGCAGCCTATCAGCGGGAGAAGGCAATGAGGGGTTCTTC
CDR3 protein: CASSLSAGEGNEGFF

V gene: TRBV28
clone size: -
J gene: TRBJ2-3
D gene: -
CDR3 DNA: TGTGCCAGCTCGAAGGACACAGATACGCAGTATTTT
CDR3 protein: CASSKDTDTQYF

V gene: TRBV14
clone size: many
J gene: TRBJ1-1
D gene: -
CDR3 DNA: TGTGCCAGCAGCCACGAAGGGGTAGAGTTAGGTTATTTTGAAGCTTTCTTT
CDR3 protein: CASSHEGVELGYFEAFF

V gene: TRBV4-2
clone size: -
J gene: TRBJ2-2
D gene: TRBD1
CDR3 DNA: TGTGCCAGCAGCCAAGTCCCAGACAGGGCGCCGAACACCTGGGAGCCGTTTTTT
CDR3 protein: CASSQVPDRAPNTWEPFF

V gene: TRBV5-5
clone size: -
J gene: TRBJ2-5
D gene: -
CDR3 DNA: TGTGCCAGCAGCTTTGGACTCATAAATCAAAAGACCCAGTACTTC
CDR3 protein: CASSFGLINQKTQYF